This entry describes one TCR beta chain. Source study methods: Reference gene primers were amplified, and this amplification served to estimate nucleated cell counts. Assay: immunoSEQ multiplex PCR; the TCRdb copy retains only in-frame clones and omits some. V and J calls and clone size are those listed in that table; D and trimming were worked out from the DNA. The sample consists of some 83,000 clones, 65% to 90% of them appearing once. The entry originates in a study of blood T cell repertoires in COVID-19. Study overall: The samples span acute and convalescent COVID-19 from the United States, Italy and Spain. Sample material is recorded as cDNA or gDNA derived from T cells, B-cell-depleted T cells, or PBMCs.

V was shortened by 0 bases and J by 5 bases, with 10 bases between the two germline ends. Looked up from germline, CDR1 is LGHDT and CDR2 is YNNKEL (reference sequence). The length of the CDR3 is 14 residues. Sequencing was carried out using peripheral blood. The TCR was taken from a man older than 75 with acute or convalescent COVID-19. The chain carries TRBV3-1 (or the pseudogene TRBV3-2) and TRBJ1-1; no reliable D call. The CDR3 loop reads CASSQDAHGTEAFF. The CDR3 DNA reads TGTGCCAGCAGCCAAGATGCCCACGGGACTGAAGCTTTCTTT.